Shown below are 21 T cell receptor beta chains from a single sample sequenced in a study of cytomegalovirus exposure and HLA in healthy donors. PCR primers comprised 60 Vbeta and 13 Jbeta primers. Generated by immunoSEQ multiplex PCR, the TCRdb table keeps only in-frame clones and is missing some. Its listing shows 55,000 or so clones. Sequencing was carried out using PBMCs. The receptors here all came from a woman between 50 and 59 years old in good health and CMV-seropositive.

The rearrangement links TRBV29-1 to TRBJ2-2; D possibly corresponds to TRBD2 (6 bases). From germline, CDR1 is SQVTM and CDR2 ANQGSEA. This CDR3 is built from 14 residues. Trimming shortened V by 6 bases and J by 1 base, and 12 bases separated the two germline ends. Here the CDR3 reads CSVRRGENTGELFF. Written as DNA, the CDR3 is TGCAGCGTACGGAGGGGCGAGAACACCGGGGAGCTGTTTTTT.

V usage is TRBV7-2 and J usage is TRBJ1-1, with a weak D call TRBD1 (6 bases). This CDR3 region has 14 residues. CDR1 and CDR2 (germline): SGHTA, FQGNSA. V shed 1 base and J shed 5 bases, with 11 bases lying between them. The CDR3 loop is CASSLVSRGTEAFF. The CDR3 coding sequence is TGTGCCAGCAGCTTAGTTTCGAGGGGGACTGAAGCTTTCTTT.

The chain uses TRBV6-6 and TRBJ2-1; possible D gene TRBD1, 8 bases. Trimming took 5 bases from V and 9 from J, leaving 23 bases between them. The CDR3 runs to 16 residues. CDR1 is MNHNY and CDR2 is SVGAGI in the germline V gene (reference sequence). In DNA, the CDR3 is TGTGCCAGCAGTGCGCCCCACAGGGGGGGGGAGGGTGAGCAGTTCTTC. Translation gives CASSAPHRGGEGEQFF.

The chain employs TRBV9 and TRBJ2-3; possible D gene TRBD1, 6 bases. V lost 1 base and J 0 bases, leaving 9 bases between the germline ends. The CDR3 extends over 15 amino acids. Germline V gene lookup returns CDR1 SGDLS and CDR2 YYNGEE. CDR3 sequence reads: CASSVRGKSTDTQYF. DNA for the CDR3: TGTGCCAGCAGCGTAAGGGGGAAGAGCACAGATACGCAGTATTTT.

J is TRBJ1-5 and V is TRBV30; 7 bases match TRBD1. J was trimmed by 7 bases and V by 0 bases; bases with no gene match: 21. The CDR3 totals 19 residues. Germline CDR1 and CDR2: GTSNPN and SVGIG (reference sequence). CDR3: CAWSVAFPRGTALVQPQHF. The CDR3 bases are TGTGCCTGGAGTGTAGCCTTCCCCAGAGGGACAGCCCTAGTCCAGCCCCAGCATTTT. Full variable domain (outside the CDR3, taken from reference TRBV30 and TRBJ1-5): SQTIHQWPATLVQPVGSPLSLECTVEGTSNPNLYWYRQAAGRGLQLLFYSVGIGQISSEVPQNLSASRPQDRQFILSSKKLLLSDSGFYLCAWSVAFPRGTALVQPQHFGDGTRLSIL.

The chain has TRBV2 and TRBJ1-5; D unclear. From germline, CDR1 is SNHLY and CDR2 FYNNEI. CDR3 length: 12 amino acids. The V and J ends lost 6 bases and 6 bases respectively, with 9 bases between them. CDR3 region: CASSRITQPQHF. The CDR3 DNA is TGTGCCAGCAGCAGAATAACTCAGCCCCAGCATTTT.

The genes are TRBV7-9 and TRBJ2-1; D is possibly TRBD1 (5 bases). The V gene's germline CDR1 is SEHNR and CDR2 FQNEAQ (reference sequence). With 1 base removed from V and 4 bases from J, the gap between germline ends came to 8 bases. The length of the CDR3 is 14 residues. The CDR3 sequence is CASSLGQGYNEQFF. The CDR3 DNA reads as TGTGCCAGCAGCTTAGGCCAGGGTTACAATGAGCAGTTCTTC.

The chain recombines TRBV19 with TRBJ1-1; D possibly corresponds to TRBD1 (6 bases). The CDR3 length is 15 residues. Trimming left V 4 bases short and J 0 bases short, with 12 bases between. The V gene's germline CDR1 is LNHDA and CDR2 SQIVND (reference sequence). The CDR3 spells CASSSYRTVNTEAFF. CDR3 DNA sequence: TGTGCCAGTAGTAGCTACCGGACAGTGAACACTGAAGCTTTCTTT.

V is TRBV2 and J is TRBJ1-5; 9 positions match TRBD1. The CDR3 spans 15 residues. Germline V gene lookup returns CDR1 SNHLY and CDR2 FYNNEI. V shed 7 bases and J 1 base; nucleotides not matched to a gene: 5. CDR3 sequence reads: CASNLQGASNQPQHF. The CDR3 DNA reads TGTGCCAGCAACTTACAGGGGGCCAGCAATCAGCCCCAGCATTTT.

J is TRBJ1-1 and V is TRBV30; D remains ambiguous. The CDR3 runs 12 residues. Trimming took 1 base from V and 3 from J, leaving 6 bases between them. Germline assignment: CDR1 GTSNPN and CDR2 SVGIG (reference sequence). For the CDR3, the DNA is TGTGCCTGGAGTGGAGGGTACACTGAAGCTTTCTTT. As protein: CAWSGGYTEAFF.

V gene TRBV29-1 combines with J gene TRBJ2-3; no clear D gene. The CDR3 loop spans 11 amino acids. Between the trimmed V and J ends, which lost 8 bases and 1 base, there was a span of 7 bases. CDR1 and CDR2 from the germline V gene are SQVTM and ANQGSEA. The CDR3 nucleotides read TGCAGCATCCGCGGCACAGATACGCAGTATTTT. Encoded protein: CSIRGTDTQYF.

To note about this clone: The same CDR3 also results from other DNA sequences found in this sample. The chain uses TRBV6-5 and TRBJ1-2, with D perhaps matching TRBD1 (5 bases). Trimming stripped 0 bases from V and 6 bases from J, with 8 bases between. From germline, CDR1 is MNHEY and CDR2 SVGAGI. The CDR3 spans 13 residues. The CDR3 bases are TGTGCCAGCAGTTACTCGGGGGGAGATGGCTACACCTTC. Protein: CASSYSGGDGYTF.

This chain links TRBV15 with TRBJ1-4, with 10 bases identical to TRBD1. Losses at the gene ends were 1 base for V and 7 bases for J; bases not matched to a gene: 6. Per germline, CDR1 LNHNV and CDR2 YYDKDF (reference sequence). The CDR3 is 16 residues long. This CDR3 reads CATSRGPDRGREKLFF. CDR3 coding DNA: TGTGCCACCAGCAGAGGTCCCGACAGGGGGCGTGAAAAACTGTTTTTT.

The rearrangement joins TRBV28 to TRBJ2-7; 8 bases fit TRBD2. The germline V gene has CDR1 MDHEN and CDR2 SYDVKM. The CDR3 consists of 17 residues. The ends lost 1 base at V and 4 bases at J; junction bases unmatched: 12. The CDR3 is CASSLYPFSGTRYEQYF. CDR3 nucleotide sequence: TGTGCCAGCAGTTTATACCCCTTTAGCGGGACTAGGTACGAGCAGTACTTC. The complete variable domain, with remaining parts taken from reference TRBV28 and TRBJ2-7, reads DVKVTQSSRYLVKRTGEKVFLECVQDMDHENMFWYRQDPGLGLRLIYFSYDVKMKEKGDIPEGYSVSREKKERFSLILESASTNQTSMYLCASSLYPFSGTRYEQYFGPGTRLTVT.

The chain combines TRBV10-3 with TRBJ2-7; no clear D. The CDR3 extends over 14 amino acids. Germline V gene sequence: CDR1 ENHRY, CDR2 SYGVKD. V lost 3 bases and J 3 bases, leaving 12 bases between the germline ends. The CDR3 reads CAISESLPGYEQYF. CDR3 nucleotide sequence: TGTGCCATCAGTGAATCACTACCGGGCTACGAGCAGTACTTC.

In nucleotides, the CDR3 is TGTGCCAGCAGCTTGGCACAGGGGTACGAGCAGTACTTC. It specifies CASSLAQGYEQYF. The chain couples TRBV5-5 to TRBJ2-7; TRBD1 matches at 7 bases. This CDR3 is 13 amino acids long. The junction had 1 base not matched to a gene; V was cut back by 0 bases and J by 4 bases. Germline CDR1 is SGHKS and CDR2 is YYEKEE (reference sequence). Drawing the rest from reference TRBV5-5 and TRBJ2-7, the complete variable domain is DAGVTQSPTHLIKTRGQQVTLRCSPISGHKSVSWYQQVLGQGPQFIFQYYEKEERGRGNFPDRFSARQFPNYSSELNVNALLLGDSALYLCASSLAQGYEQYFGPGTRLTVT.

The genes are TRBV6-6 and TRBJ1-1, with D maybe TRBD1 (5 bases). There are 13 residues in the CDR3. V shed 4 bases and J shed 7 bases, with 13 bases lying between them. From germline, CDR1 is MNHNY and CDR2 SVGAGI (reference sequence). The CDR3 sequence is CASSLGRANEAFF. DNA of the CDR3: TGTGCCAGCAGTTTAGGCAGGGCTAATGAAGCTTTCTTT.

The rearrangement joins TRBV7-9 to TRBJ2-1, with TRBD2 as a possible D gene (7 bases). The germline CDR1 and CDR2 sequences are SEHNR and FQNEAQ (reference sequence). V was clipped by 10 bases and J by 5 bases, with 33 bases between them. CDR3 length: 19 amino acids. In nucleotides, the CDR3 is TGTGCCACCGGGTGGGTAGATGGGGGGGCCCGGTCTGATCACAATGAGCAGTTCTTC. Encoded protein: CATGWVDGGARSDHNEQFF.

The rearrangement links TRBV27 to TRBJ1-1; possible D gene TRBD1, 5 bases. V was cut by 7 bases and J by 8 bases, with 11 bases left in between. This CDR3 region has 11 residues. In germline, CDR1 is MNHEY, CDR2 SMNVEV (reference sequence). The CDR3 region is CASTLGGEAFF. Here the CDR3 DNA reads TGTGCCAGCACCCTCGGGGGGGAAGCTTTCTTT.

A word on this clone: The sample has other DNA sequences that encode this CDR3 too. The chain has TRBV13 and TRBJ1-1, with a weak D call TRBD1 (5 bases). Trimming took off 11 bases at V and 1 base at J, with 29 bases between the two ends. CDR3 length equals 18 residues. Germline lookup yields CDR1 PRHDT and CDR2 FYEKMQ (reference sequence). The DNA of the CDR3 is TGTGCCTGTAGCCAGGGAGGAGGATGGTTCCCTCAGAACACTGAAGCTTTCTTT. Translating gives CACSQGGGWFPQNTEAFF.

The V and J genes are TRBV5-1 and TRBJ2-6; D not certain. The ends were cut back, 0 bases at V and 2 bases at J, with 9 bases in the middle. Germline CDR1 is SGHRS and CDR2 is YFSETQ. This CDR3 is 16 amino acids long. The CDR3 nucleotides read TGCGCCAGCAGCTTGGACCCAGGTACTGGGGCCAACGTCCTGACTTTC. Translating it yields CASSLDPGTGANVLTF. The full variable domain, in which reference TRBV5-1 and TRBJ2-6 provide the parts outside the CDR3, is KAGVTQTPRYLIKTRGQQVTLSCSPISGHRSVSWYQQTPGQGLQFLFEYFSETQRNKGNFPGRFSGRQFSNSRSEMNVSTLELGDSALYLCASSLDPGTGANVLTFGAGSRLTVL.